This TCR beta chain was recovered during a study of patients and donors after allogeneic stem cell transplantation. V gave up 2 bases and J gave up 4 bases, with 9 bases separating them. This CDR3 spans 14 amino acids. Germline loops: CDR1 SGHDN, CDR2 FVKESK. TCRdb reprocessed the RT-PCR reads via MiXCR and lists one record per CDR3 protein. The sample holds roughly 960,000 distinct CDR3 sequences; more than 15% are singletons and the top ten take approximately 5.9%. There are a few counts of this clonotype. This clonotype was sampled from a human donor who was either an allogeneic HSCT recipient or a stem cell or donor lymphocyte infusion donor (not recorded which). It is not recorded whose cells these are; they may come from a transplant donor. The rearrangement links TRBV14 to TRBJ2-1, with D perhaps being TRBD1 or TRBD2 (5 bases each). Sequencing was done on a sample of blood, either unsorted or a sorted T cell fraction (not recorded which). The CDR3 is CASSQRDLYNEQFF. The CDR3 bases are TGTGCCAGCAGCCAACGGGACCTATACAATGAGCAGTTCTTC.